The 11 T cell receptor beta chains below were found in one sample sequenced in a study of response to subunit inactivated influenza vaccine (dated by TCRdb to 2017 to 2018). Libraries were constructed by RT-PCR. For sequencing, an Illumina HiSeq 2500 was employed. TCRdb redid the processing of the public reads, applying fastp at Q25 and MiXCR, and retained in-frame beta chains. CDR3 protein duplicates are merged, each entry listing the most common genes and DNA. The sample table records 710,000 or so distinct CDR3 sequences; less than 20% of these occur just once. The ten largest clonotypes hold 11% of the sample. The sequences come from PBMCs from blood, collected about 13 days after vaccination. The receptors here all came from a man aged 50 to 60 who received an inactivated influenza vaccine. Donor details come from another sample of the same person, matched by shared clones.

A few counts support this clonotype. The chain couples TRBV6-1 to TRBJ2-6, with D unclear. Looked up from germline, CDR1 is MNHNS and CDR2 is SASEGT. CDR3 length: 14 amino acids. V was shortened by 8 bases and J by 0 bases, with 8 bases between the two germline ends. For the CDR3, the DNA is TGTGCCAGCTTAAGGGACTCTGGGGCCAACGTCCTGACTTTC. This codes for CASLRDSGANVLTF.

This clonotype occurred many times. The chain is built from TRBV5-1 and TRBJ1-1, with TRBD1 as a possible D gene (5 bases). V was shortened by 5 bases and J by 3 bases, with 11 bases between the two germline ends. CDR3 length: 13 amino acids. Germline values: CDR1 SGHRS, CDR2 YFSETQ. In DNA, the CDR3 is TGCGCCAGCAGTTTTCAGGGTGACACTGAAGCTTTCTTT. Amino acids: CASSFQGDTEAFF. Supplemented by reference TRBV5-1 and TRBJ1-1, the full variable domain reads KAGVTQTPRYLIKTRGQQVTLSCSPISGHRSVSWYQQTPGQGLQFLFEYFSETQRNKGNFPGRFSGRQFSNSRSEMNVSTLELGDSALYLCASSFQGDTEAFFGQGTRLTVV.

V gene TRBV6-2 or TRBV6-3 combines with J gene TRBJ2-1; perhaps TRBD1 as D (6 bases). Trimming shortened V by 5 bases and J by 6 bases, and 14 bases separated the two germline ends. The CDR3 totals 14 residues. The germline V gene encodes CDR1 MNHEY and CDR2 SVGEGT. The CDR3, as DNA: TGTGCCAGCAGTAACAGGGTTTGGCGCAATGAGCAGTTCTTC. This encodes CASSNRVWRNEQFF.

This chain uses TRBV7-9 with TRBJ2-1; perhaps TRBD2 as D (6 bases). V lost 4 bases, J lost 3 bases, and 10 bases lay in between. Germline CDR1 reads SEHNR; CDR2 reads FQNEAQ (reference sequence). The CDR3 is made up of 14 amino acids. The CDR3 region is CASSWAGFYNEQFF. The CDR3, as DNA: TGTGCCAGCAGCTGGGCGGGGTTCTACAATGAGCAGTTCTTC. Full variable domain (missing parts from reference TRBV7-9 and TRBJ2-1): DTGVSQNPRHKITKRGQNVTFRCDPISEHNRLYWYRQTLGQGPEFLTYFQNEAQLEKSRLLSDRFSAERPKGSFSTLEIQRTEQGDSAMYLCASSWAGFYNEQFFGPGTRLTVL.

This clonotype has more than one count but fewer than ten. The rearrangement joins TRBV5-1 to TRBJ2-1; the match to TRBD2 covers 11 bases. CDR3 size: 15 residues. Germline CDR1 is SGHRS and CDR2 is YFSETQ. V dropped 4 bases and J dropped 7; count of bases not matched to a gene: 7. The CDR3 loop is CASSGVAGGENEQFF. The CDR3, as DNA: TGCGCCAGCAGCGGAGTAGCGGGAGGGGAAAATGAGCAGTTCTTC.

This clonotype was observed many times. V usage is TRBV20-1 and J usage is TRBJ2-1, with D maybe TRBD2 (5 bases). In germline, CDR1 is DFQATT, CDR2 SNEGSKA (reference sequence). There are 13 residues in the CDR3. Deletions cut 0 bases from V and 4 bases from J, with 7 bases between. The CDR3 DNA reads as TGCAGTGCTAGAGATCGGGGTTACAATGAGCAGTTCTTC. Its protein product is CSARDRGYNEQFF.

This clonotype was detected a few times. This sequence joins TRBV15 and TRBJ2-3, with TRBD2 identical over 9 bases. CDR3 length: 16 residues. V shed 0 bases and J 4 bases; nucleotides not matched to a gene: 5. Per the germline V gene, CDR1 is LNHNV and CDR2 is YYDKDF (reference sequence). CDR3 nucleotides: TGTGCCACCAGCAGAGAGGCTAGCGGGAATGCAGATACGCAGTATTTT. Residues: CATSREASGNADTQYF.

This clonotype was seen at least ten times. The rearrangement links TRBV7-9 to TRBJ2-1, with 8 bases fitting TRBD2. The CDR3 extends over 14 amino acids. V gave up 6 bases and J gave up 8 bases; unmatched junction bases: 9. The germline gives CDR1 SEHNR, CDR2 FQNEAQ (reference sequence). The CDR3, as DNA: TGTGCCAGCAGGAATCCGGCGGGAGGTCATGAGCAGTTCTTC. Translation: CASRNPAGGHEQFF.

The V and J genes are TRBV6-5 and TRBJ2-2, with 15 bases fitting TRBD2. In germline, CDR1 is MNHEY, CDR2 SVGAGI. The CDR3 runs to 17 residues. Trimming at V came to 5 bases and at J to 5 bases, leaving 6 bases not matched to a gene. The CDR3 coding sequence is TGTGCCAGCAGTAACGGACTAGCGGGAGGGCGGACCGGGGAGCTGTTTTTT. Residues: CASSNGLAGGRTGELFF.

This clonotype was seen a handful of times. The chain combines TRBV20-1 with TRBJ2-1, with TRBD1 matching 9 bases. Unmatched junction bases numbered 13, after V lost 6 bases and J lost 1 base. The germline CDR1 and CDR2 sequences are DFQATT and SNEGSKA (reference sequence). CDR3 length: 17 amino acids. The DNA for the CDR3 is TGCAGTGCCGAGGACAGGGGCGGGCGTCTGTCCTACAATGAGCAGTTCTTC. Translation gives CSAEDRGGRLSYNEQFF.

This clonotype has a count of ten or more. The chain combines TRBV28 with TRBJ2-1, with D possibly matching TRBD1 (6 bases). Germline-derived CDR1 and CDR2 are MDHEN and SYDVKM. The CDR3 is made up of 17 amino acids. V lost 4 bases to trimming and J lost 5 bases, with 21 bases between them. The CDR3 sequence: CASSYLPPRTEHNEQFF. DNA of the CDR3: TGTGCCAGCAGTTACTTACCTCCTCGGACAGAGCACAATGAGCAGTTCTTC.